This TCR beta chain was observed in a study of blood T cell repertoires in COVID-19. Germline values: CDR1 SGHTA, CDR2 FQGNSA. V was clipped by 8 bases and J by 4 bases; unmatched bases: 6. This CDR3 region has 14 residues. Produced via immunoSEQ multiplex PCR; TCRdb's table is partial and in-frame only. Found here are some 60,000 clones, 60% to 85% of them singletons; the top ten hold approximately 21%. The sequence derives from a man between 25 and 39 years old with COVID-19, enrolled during active disease. The rearrangement links TRBV7-2 to TRBJ2-5, with 11 positions matching TRBD1. Specimen: peripheral blood. This CDR3 reads CASADRGRGETQYF. DNA for the CDR3: TGTGCCAGCGCGGACAGGGGGCGCGGAGAGACCCAGTACTTC.